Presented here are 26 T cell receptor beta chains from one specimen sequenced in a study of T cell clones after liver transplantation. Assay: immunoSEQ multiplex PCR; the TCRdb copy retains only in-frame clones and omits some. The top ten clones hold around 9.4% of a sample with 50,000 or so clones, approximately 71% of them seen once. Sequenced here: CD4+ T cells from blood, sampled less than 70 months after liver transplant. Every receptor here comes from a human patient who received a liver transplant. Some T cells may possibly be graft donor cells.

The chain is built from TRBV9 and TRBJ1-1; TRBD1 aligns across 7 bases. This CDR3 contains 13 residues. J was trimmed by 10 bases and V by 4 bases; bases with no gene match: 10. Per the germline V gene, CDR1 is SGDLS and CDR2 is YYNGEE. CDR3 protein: CASSSAGGLGAFF. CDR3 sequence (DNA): TGTGCCAGCAGCTCCGCAGGGGGATTAGGAGCTTTCTTT.

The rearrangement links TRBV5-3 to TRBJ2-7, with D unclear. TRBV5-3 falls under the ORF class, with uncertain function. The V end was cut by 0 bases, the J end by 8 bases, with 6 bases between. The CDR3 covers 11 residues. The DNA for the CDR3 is TGTGCCAGAAGCTTGGCCTTTCAGCAGTACTTC. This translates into CARSLAFQQYF.

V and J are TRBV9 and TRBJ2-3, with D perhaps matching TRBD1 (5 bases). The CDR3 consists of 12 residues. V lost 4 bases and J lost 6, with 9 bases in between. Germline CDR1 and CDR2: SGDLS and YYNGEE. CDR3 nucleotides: TGTGCCAGCAGCACCAGACAGGATACGCAGTATTTT. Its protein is CASSTRQDTQYF. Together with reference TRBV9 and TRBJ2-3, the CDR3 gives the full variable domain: DSGVTQTPKHLITATGQRVTLRCSPRSGDLSVYWYQQSLDQGLQFLIQYYNGEERAKGNILERFSAQQFPDLHSELNLSSLELGDSALYFCASSTRQDTQYFGPGTRLTVL.

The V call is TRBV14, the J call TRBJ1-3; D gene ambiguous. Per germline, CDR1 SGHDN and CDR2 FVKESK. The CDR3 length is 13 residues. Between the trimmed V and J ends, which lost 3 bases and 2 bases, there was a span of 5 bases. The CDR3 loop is CASSQSPGNTIYF. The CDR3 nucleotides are TGTGCCAGCAGCCAGAGCCCTGGAAACACCATATATTTT.

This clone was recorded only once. CDR3 in DNA: TGTGCCAGCAGCCAAAATCAGCTGCAGGGCTACACCTTC. Translation: CASSQNQLQGYTF. This chain joins TRBV7-9 and TRBJ1-2, with D unclear. V lost 5 bases, J lost 8 bases, and 15 bases lay in between. Germline CDR1 reads SEHNR; CDR2 reads FQNEAQ (reference sequence). The CDR3 runs 13 residues.

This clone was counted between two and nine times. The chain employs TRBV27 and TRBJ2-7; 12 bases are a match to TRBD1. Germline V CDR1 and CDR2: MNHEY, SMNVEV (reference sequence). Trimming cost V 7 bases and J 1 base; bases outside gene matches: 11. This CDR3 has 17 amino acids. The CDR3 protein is CASIISPGQGASYEQYF. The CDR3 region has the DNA TGTGCCAGCATCATATCCCCGGGACAGGGGGCTTCCTACGAGCAGTACTTC.

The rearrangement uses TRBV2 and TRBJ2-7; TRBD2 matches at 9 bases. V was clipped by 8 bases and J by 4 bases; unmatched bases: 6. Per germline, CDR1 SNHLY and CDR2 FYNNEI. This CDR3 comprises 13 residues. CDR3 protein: CASCLAGMYEQYF. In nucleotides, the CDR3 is TGTGCCAGCTGTCTAGCGGGGATGTACGAGCAGTACTTC.

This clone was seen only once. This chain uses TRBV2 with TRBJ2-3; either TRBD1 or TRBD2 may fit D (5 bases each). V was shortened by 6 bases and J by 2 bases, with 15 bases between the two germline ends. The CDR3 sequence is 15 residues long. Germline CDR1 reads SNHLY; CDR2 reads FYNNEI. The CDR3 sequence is CASSLEGQPTDTQYF. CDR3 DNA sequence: TGTGCCAGCAGCCTCGAGGGGCAACCCACAGATACGCAGTATTTT.

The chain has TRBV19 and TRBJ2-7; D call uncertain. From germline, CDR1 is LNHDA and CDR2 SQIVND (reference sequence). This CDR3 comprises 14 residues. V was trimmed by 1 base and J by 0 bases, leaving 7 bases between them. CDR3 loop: CASSIGSGSYEQYF. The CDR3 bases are TGTGCCAGTAGTATAGGGTCTGGCTCCTACGAGCAGTACTTC.

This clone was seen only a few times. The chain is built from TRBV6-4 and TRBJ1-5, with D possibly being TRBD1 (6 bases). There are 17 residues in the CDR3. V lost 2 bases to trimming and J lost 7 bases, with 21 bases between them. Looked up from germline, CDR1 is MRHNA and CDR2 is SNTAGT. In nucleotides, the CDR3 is TGTGCCAGCAGTGACAGCGGGACACGGAAACTGCACCAGCCCCAGCATTTT. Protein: CASSDSGTRKLHQPQHF.

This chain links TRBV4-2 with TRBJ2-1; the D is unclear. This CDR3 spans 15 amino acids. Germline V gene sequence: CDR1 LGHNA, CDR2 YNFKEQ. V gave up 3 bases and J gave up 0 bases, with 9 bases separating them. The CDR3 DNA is TGTGCCAGCAGCCAGCGTTGGAGCTCCTACAATGAGCAGTTCTTC. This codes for CASSQRWSSYNEQFF.

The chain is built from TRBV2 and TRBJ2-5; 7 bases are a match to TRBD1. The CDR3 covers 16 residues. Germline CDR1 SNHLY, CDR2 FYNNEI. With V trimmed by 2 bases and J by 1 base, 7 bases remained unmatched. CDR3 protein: CASSENPGQTQETQYF. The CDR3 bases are TGTGCCAGCAGTGAAAATCCGGGACAGACCCAAGAGACCCAGTACTTC.

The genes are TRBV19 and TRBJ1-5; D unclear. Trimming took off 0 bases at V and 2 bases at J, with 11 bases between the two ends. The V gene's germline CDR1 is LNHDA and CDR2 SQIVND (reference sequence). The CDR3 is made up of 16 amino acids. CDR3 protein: CASSIDPGQRNQPQHF. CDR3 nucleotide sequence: TGTGCCAGTAGTATAGATCCTGGGCAGCGCAATCAGCCCCAGCATTTT.

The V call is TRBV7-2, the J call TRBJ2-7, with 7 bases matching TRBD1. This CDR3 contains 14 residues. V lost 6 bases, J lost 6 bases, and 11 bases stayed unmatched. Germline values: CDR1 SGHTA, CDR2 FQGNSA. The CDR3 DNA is TGTGCCAGCAGGCCTCCGGGACAGAAGGGCGAGCAGTACTTC. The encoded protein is CASRPPGQKGEQYF.

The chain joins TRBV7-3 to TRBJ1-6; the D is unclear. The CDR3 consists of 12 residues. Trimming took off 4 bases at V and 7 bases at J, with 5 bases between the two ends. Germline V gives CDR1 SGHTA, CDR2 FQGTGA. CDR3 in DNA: TGTGCCAGCAGCTCAGGAAATTCACCCCTCCACTTT. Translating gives CASSSGNSPLHF.

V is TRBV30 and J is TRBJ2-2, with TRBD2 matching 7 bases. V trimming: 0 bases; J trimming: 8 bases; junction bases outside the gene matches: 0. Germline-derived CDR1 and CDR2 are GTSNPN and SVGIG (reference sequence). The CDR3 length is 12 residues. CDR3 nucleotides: TGTGCCTGGAGTGTCGGGAGGGGGGAGCTGTTTTTT. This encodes CAWSVGRGELFF.

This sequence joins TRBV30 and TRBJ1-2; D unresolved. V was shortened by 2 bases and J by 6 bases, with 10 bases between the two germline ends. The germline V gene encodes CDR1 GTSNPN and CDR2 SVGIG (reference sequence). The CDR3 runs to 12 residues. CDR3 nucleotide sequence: TGTGCCTGGAGTAACATGGCGGATGGCTACACCTTC. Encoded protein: CAWSNMADGYTF.

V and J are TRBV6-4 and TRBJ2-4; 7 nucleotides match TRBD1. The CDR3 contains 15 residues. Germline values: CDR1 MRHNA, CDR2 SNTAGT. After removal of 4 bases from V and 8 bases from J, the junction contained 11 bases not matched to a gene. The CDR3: CASSATGRAIDIQYF. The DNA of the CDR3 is TGTGCCAGCAGTGCGACAGGGCGGGCGATAGACATTCAGTACTTC.

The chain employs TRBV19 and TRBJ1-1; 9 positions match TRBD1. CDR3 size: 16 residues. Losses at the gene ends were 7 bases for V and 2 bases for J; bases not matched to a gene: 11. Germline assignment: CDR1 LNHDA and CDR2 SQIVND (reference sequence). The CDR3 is CASINLGTGSNTEAFF. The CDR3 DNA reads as TGTGCCAGTATAAATTTAGGGACAGGGAGCAACACTGAAGCTTTCTTT.

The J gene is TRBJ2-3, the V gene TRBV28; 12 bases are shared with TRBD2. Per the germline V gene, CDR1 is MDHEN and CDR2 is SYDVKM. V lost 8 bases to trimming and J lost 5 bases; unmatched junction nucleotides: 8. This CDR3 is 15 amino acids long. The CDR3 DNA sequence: TGTGCCAGCTTCACTAGCGGGGGGCCGCAAGATACGCAGTATTTT. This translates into CASFTSGGPQDTQYF. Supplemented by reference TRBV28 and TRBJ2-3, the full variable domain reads DVKVTQSSRYLVKRTGEKVFLECVQDMDHENMFWYRQDPGLGLRLIYFSYDVKMKEKGDIPEGYSVSREKKERFSLILESASTNQTSMYLCASFTSGGPQDTQYFGPGTRLTVL.

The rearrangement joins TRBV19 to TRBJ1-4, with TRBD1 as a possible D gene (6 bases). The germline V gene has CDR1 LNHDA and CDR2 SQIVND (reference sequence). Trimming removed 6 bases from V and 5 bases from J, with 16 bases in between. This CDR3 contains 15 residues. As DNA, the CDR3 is TGTGCCAGTAGCCTTATGGACAGCATAAATGAAAAACTGTTTTTT. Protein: CASSLMDSINEKLFF.

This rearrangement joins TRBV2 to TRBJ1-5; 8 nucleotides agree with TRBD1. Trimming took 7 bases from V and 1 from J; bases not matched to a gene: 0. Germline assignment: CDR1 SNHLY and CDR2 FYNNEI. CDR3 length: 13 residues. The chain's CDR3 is CASTGGSNQPQHF. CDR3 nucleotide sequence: TGTGCCAGCACAGGGGGCAGCAATCAGCCCCAGCATTTT.

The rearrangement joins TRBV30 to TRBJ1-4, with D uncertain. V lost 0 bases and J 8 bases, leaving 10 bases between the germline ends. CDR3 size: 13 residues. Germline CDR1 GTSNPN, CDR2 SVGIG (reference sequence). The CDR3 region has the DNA TGTGCCTGGAGTGTAAAGGGCGCGGAAAAACTGTTTTTT. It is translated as CAWSVKGAEKLFF.

The CDR3 sequence: CASSIFGQDNEQFF. As DNA, the CDR3 is TGTGCCAGTAGTATTTTTGGACAGGACAATGAGCAGTTCTTC. The chain is built from TRBV19 and TRBJ2-1; 7 nucleotides align to TRBD1. With V trimmed by 3 bases and J by 5 bases, 4 bases remained unmatched. The CDR3 contains 14 residues. Looked up from germline, CDR1 is LNHDA and CDR2 is SQIVND (reference sequence).

CDR3 DNA: TGTGCCAGCAGCGTAGAGCAGGGAGGGGATATAGGAGGCTACACCTTC. Translating gives CASSVEQGGDIGGYTF. V and J are TRBV9 and TRBJ1-2; maybe TRBD1 (5 bases). Germline CDR1 and CDR2: SGDLS and YYNGEE. The V and J ends lost 0 bases and 8 bases respectively, with 20 bases between them. The CDR3 has 16 amino acids.

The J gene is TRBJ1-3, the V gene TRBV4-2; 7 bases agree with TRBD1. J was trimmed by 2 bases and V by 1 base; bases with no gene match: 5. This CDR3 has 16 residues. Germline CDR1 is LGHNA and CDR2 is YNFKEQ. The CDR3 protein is CASSQGGTDPGNTIYF. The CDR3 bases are TGTGCCAGCAGCCAAGGTGGGACAGACCCTGGAAACACCATATATTTT.